The 25 T cell receptor beta chains below come from one sample, sequenced in a study of technical replicates of blood from several donors. Using immunoSEQ multiplex PCR, the repertoire was profiled, and TCRdb retains in-frame clones only, with some absent. The sample includes 75,000 to 100,000 clones, 90% to 95% of them seen just once. The source material was T cells isolated from PBMCs. The receptors stem from a human donor in good health.

This rearrangement joins TRBV29-1 to TRBJ2-7; 9 bases map to TRBD1. Unmatched junction bases numbered 14, after V lost 5 bases and J lost 6 bases. CDR1 and CDR2 from the germline V gene are SQVTM and ANQGSEA. The CDR3 covers 15 residues. The DNA of the CDR3 is TGCAGCGTTCACCTAGCCCGGGACAGGGCGGGCGAGCAGTACTTC. This codes for CSVHLARDRAGEQYF.

This chain links TRBV27 with TRBJ1-2; possible D gene TRBD1, 5 bases. The CDR3 length is 14 residues. The V gene's germline CDR1 is MNHEY and CDR2 SMNVEV (reference sequence). Between the trimmed V and J ends, which lost 2 bases and 7 bases, there was a span of 14 bases. The CDR3 DNA follows: TGTGCCAGCAGTTTAGCTAGGGGTCTTGGTGGCTACACCTTC. This sequence encodes CASSLARGLGGYTF.

The gene calls are TRBV2 and TRBJ2-2; D not certain. Germline values: CDR1 SNHLY, CDR2 FYNNEI. The germline V and J ends were trimmed by 3 bases and 8 bases, with 19 bases remaining between them. The CDR3 runs to 16 residues. The CDR3 is CASSDLSIEARGELFF. CDR3 DNA: TGTGCCAGCAGTGATCTCTCGATCGAAGCTCGGGGGGAGCTGTTTTTT.

The chain couples TRBV2 to TRBJ2-3; TRBD2 agrees at 8 bases. The V segment lost 6 bases and the J segment 2 bases; nucleotides outside the gene matches: 7. Germline V CDR1 and CDR2: SNHLY, FYNNEI. CDR3 length: 15 residues. CDR3 bases: TGTGCCAGCAGACCTATAGCGGGATTCACAGATACGCAGTATTTT. Translating gives CASRPIAGFTDTQYF.

V and J are TRBV5-1 and TRBJ2-7; tentative D call: TRBD1 (5 bases). From germline, CDR1 is SGHRS and CDR2 YFSETQ. Between the trimmed V and J ends, which lost 4 bases and 0 bases, there was a span of 14 bases. CDR3 length equals 15 residues. CDR3 nucleotide sequence: TGCGCCAGCAGCCCGCTTCGACAGAGCTCCTACGAGCAGTACTTC. It is translated as CASSPLRQSSYEQYF.

This clone was seen only once. The chain carries TRBV2 and TRBJ2-5; D is possibly TRBD1 (6 bases). Germline V gene sequence: CDR1 SNHLY, CDR2 FYNNEI. The ends were cut back, 7 bases at V and 5 bases at J, with 11 bases in the middle. CDR3 length equals 12 residues. CDR3 DNA: TGTGCCAGCACCACAGGGTTGGAGACCCAGTACTTC. Its protein product is CASTTGLETQYF.

The rearrangement uses TRBV5-5 and TRBJ1-2, with a tentative D call TRBD1 (6 bases). This CDR3 has 15 amino acids. Germline CDR1 and CDR2: SGHKS and YYEKEE (reference sequence). With 2 bases removed from V and 4 bases from J, the gap between germline ends came to 15 bases. CDR3 amino acids: CASSLSTGKGYGYTF. The CDR3 DNA reads TGTGCCAGCAGCTTAAGTACAGGGAAGGGCTATGGCTACACCTTC.

The chain employs TRBV11-2 and TRBJ1-3, with D possibly TRBD1 on 6 matching bases. CDR3 length: 16 amino acids. Germline CDR1 reads SGHAT; CDR2 reads FQNNGV. V lost 3 bases and J 4 bases, leaving 16 bases between the germline ends. CDR3 in DNA: TGTGCCAGCAGCTTCCTCAGGGGAATATCGGGAAACACCATATATTTT. Encoded protein: CASSFLRGISGNTIYF.

The chain joins TRBV6-6 to TRBJ2-5; D unclear. Germline values: CDR1 MNHNY, CDR2 SVGAGI (reference sequence). V lost 6 bases to trimming and J lost 5 bases, with 19 bases between them. The CDR3 is 15 amino acids. The CDR3 nucleotides read TGTGCCAGCAGCCCCGGTGACTTTGGGTTGGAGACCCAGTACTTC. The encoded protein is CASSPGDFGLETQYF.

V and J are TRBV23-1 and TRBJ1-1; no definite D call. TRBV23-1 is placed among ORFs of uncertain function. This CDR3 has 14 amino acids. V lost 4 bases and J 3 bases, leaving 12 bases between the germline ends. CDR3 sequence reads: CASSRAILDTEAFF. In DNA form, the CDR3 reads TGCGCCAGCAGTCGGGCGATTCTTGACACTGAAGCTTTCTTT.

The chain combines TRBV6-1 with TRBJ2-7, with D perhaps TRBD1 (6 bases). Per germline, CDR1 MNHNS and CDR2 SASEGT. The CDR3 has 14 amino acids. Trimming removed 6 bases from V and 0 bases from J, with 12 bases in between. Here the CDR3 DNA reads TGTGCCAGCAGGACAGGACCCAGCTCCTACGAGCAGTACTTC. Translated, it gives CASRTGPSSYEQYF.

The chain couples TRBV6-5 to TRBJ2-6; D is unclear. Per germline, CDR1 MNHEY and CDR2 SVGAGI. Trimming stripped 4 bases from V and 10 bases from J, with 8 bases between. The CDR3 contains 12 residues. CDR3 region: CASSSDFNVLTF. In DNA, the CDR3 is TGTGCCAGCAGTTCCGACTTTAACGTCCTGACTTTC.

This clone was seen a handful of times. The chain employs TRBV6-5 and TRBJ1-1; 8 bases fit TRBD1. V lost 2 bases and J lost 0; bases outside the gene matches: 2. From germline, CDR1 is MNHEY and CDR2 SVGAGI. CDR3 size: 15 residues. The CDR3 here is CASSYGTGMNTEAFF. CDR3 in DNA: TGTGCCAGCAGTTACGGGACAGGTATGAACACTGAAGCTTTCTTT.

The chain links TRBV28 to TRBJ2-7, with 15 bases identical to TRBD2. The CDR3 length is 17 residues. V lost 2 bases, J lost 4 bases, and 6 bases stayed unmatched. From germline, CDR1 is MDHEN and CDR2 SYDVKM. The CDR3 reads CASSLLGTSGRKYEQYF. CDR3 sequence (DNA): TGTGCCAGCAGTTTACTTGGGACTAGCGGGAGGAAGTACGAGCAGTACTTC.

The chain uses TRBV5-6 and TRBJ1-1, with 7 nucleotides matching TRBD1. Germline loops: CDR1 SGHDT, CDR2 YYEEEE. V was clipped by 5 bases and J by 4 bases; unmatched bases: 5. This CDR3 spans 13 amino acids. CDR3 amino acids: CASRPQGGTEAFF. The CDR3 region has the DNA TGTGCCAGCAGACCCCAGGGGGGCACTGAAGCTTTCTTT.

This chain joins TRBV19 and TRBJ2-2; the D is unclear. CDR3 length equals 14 residues. V lost 3 bases and J 6 bases, leaving 11 bases between the germline ends. Germline values: CDR1 LNHDA, CDR2 SQIVND (reference sequence). Written as DNA, the CDR3 is TGTGCCAGTAGTATCGGGTTGATAGCCGGGGAGCTGTTTTTT. This translates into CASSIGLIAGELFF.

V and J are TRBV29-1 and TRBJ1-1; D is possibly TRBD1 (6 bases). The CDR3 spans 13 residues. In germline, CDR1 is SQVTM, CDR2 ANQGSEA. V lost 7 bases and J lost 5, with 17 bases in between. The CDR3 DNA reads TGCAGCGGAAACAGGGTTGGGATGACTGAAGCTTTCTTT. It specifies CSGNRVGMTEAFF.

This rearrangement joins TRBV9 to TRBJ2-1, with D possibly matching TRBD2 (7 bases). The germline gives CDR1 SGDLS, CDR2 YYNGEE. The V end lost 4 bases, the J end lost 5 bases, and 16 bases lay between the germline ends. The CDR3 totals 15 residues. The CDR3 nucleotides are TGTGCCAGCAGCTTCAGTGGGGGGGCGGACAATGAGCAGTTCTTC. It codes for CASSFSGGADNEQFF.

The chain recombines TRBV12-5 with TRBJ2-2; the match to TRBD2 covers 7 bases. The CDR3 length is 17 residues. Germline CDR1 LGHNT, CDR2 FRNRAP. Trimming cost V 0 bases and J 5 bases; bases outside gene matches: 9. CDR3 loop: CASGLVRVSGLTGELFF. The CDR3, as DNA: TGTGCTAGTGGTTTGGTACGAGTTAGCGGGCTGACCGGGGAGCTGTTTTTT.

This rearrangement joins TRBV25-1 to TRBJ2-7; 8 bases agree with TRBD2. Germline lookup yields CDR1 MGHDK and CDR2 SYGVNS. This CDR3 contains 17 residues. J gave up 2 bases and V 4 bases, and 13 bases lay outside the gene matches. CDR3 region: CASSGFKLTGGTYEQYF. The CDR3 nucleotides are TGTGCCAGCAGTGGCTTTAAACTAACGGGAGGGACCTACGAGCAGTACTTC.

The gene calls are TRBV6-5 and TRBJ2-1, with D perhaps TRBD1 (6 bases). CDR3 size: 14 residues. Germline V gene sequence: CDR1 MNHEY, CDR2 SVGAGI. V gave up 5 bases and J gave up 3 bases, with 11 bases separating them. The DNA of the CDR3 is TGTGCCAGCAGTCCGGGGACAAACTACAATGAGCAGTTCTTC. Translated: CASSPGTNYNEQFF.

This clone was observed once. This sequence joins TRBV10-3 and TRBJ2-7; D call uncertain. The CDR3 extends over 13 amino acids. V dropped 3 bases and J dropped 0 bases, with 6 bases sitting between them. Germline CDR1 and CDR2: ENHRY and SYGVKD. The CDR3 is CAISDPTSYEQYF. The DNA for the CDR3 is TGTGCCATCAGTGACCCTACCTCCTACGAGCAGTACTTC.

V usage is TRBV19 and J usage is TRBJ2-1, with D maybe TRBD2 (6 bases). The CDR3 runs to 15 residues. With 4 bases removed from V and 5 bases from J, the gap between germline ends came to 15 bases. CDR1 and CDR2 (germline): LNHDA, SQIVND (reference sequence). The CDR3 region has the DNA TGTGCCAGTAGTAGTCTGAGCCGGGGGAACAATGAGCAGTTCTTC. The encoded protein is CASSSLSRGNNEQFF.

The genes are TRBV29-1 and TRBJ1-2; D call uncertain. The CDR3 sequence is 13 residues long. The germline V gene encodes CDR1 SQVTM and CDR2 ANQGSEA. V dropped 4 bases and J dropped 7 bases, with 16 bases sitting between them. The CDR3 loop is CSVAHNLRGGYTF. The CDR3, as DNA: TGCAGCGTTGCTCATAACCTCCGCGGTGGCTACACCTTC.

This clone showed up just a few times. A junction boundary mismatches the germline segment, possibly from a read error. V usage is TRBV28 and J usage is TRBJ1-1; 9 bases map to TRBD1. CDR1 is MDHEN and CDR2 is SYDVKM in the germline V gene. This CDR3 comprises 11 residues. Here the CDR3 reads CASRLGQGTLF. The DNA for the CDR3 is TGTGCCAGCAGACTCGGACAGGGGACGCTCTTT.